One sample yielded the 23 T cell receptor beta chains listed below, sequenced in a study of blood T cell repertoires in COVID-19. Method: immunoSEQ multiplex PCR; TCRdb's copy keeps in-frame clones and lacks some. The sample holds roughly 250,000 clones, roughly 90% seen once. Sequenced input: peripheral blood. These receptors were obtained from a woman in her thirties or forties who had recovered from COVID-19.

V and J are TRBV19 and TRBJ2-1, with TRBD2 matching over 10 bases. The V and J ends lost 5 bases and 2 bases, in that order; junction bases with no gene match: 15. Germline V gene data show CDR1 as LNHDA and CDR2 as SQIVND (reference sequence). The CDR3 length is 19 residues. CDR3 DNA sequence: TGTGCCAGTAGTTCCCCAGGAGGAGTAGCGGGAGGAACCTACAATGAGCAGTTCTTC. It is translated as CASSSPGGVAGGTYNEQFF.

The J gene is TRBJ2-6, the V gene TRBV4-1; D not certain. This CDR3 region has 15 residues. CDR1 is MGHRA and CDR2 is YSYEKL in the germline V gene. V lost 0 bases to trimming and J lost 2 bases, with 5 bases between them. CDR3 DNA sequence: TGCGCCAGCAGCCAAGACCCTACTGGGGCCAACGTCCTGACTTTC. Translated, it gives CASSQDPTGANVLTF.

The rearrangement links TRBV10-3 to TRBJ1-2; a weak D match, TRBD1 (6 bases). The CDR3 consists of 13 residues. Looked up from germline, CDR1 is ENHRY and CDR2 is SYGVKD. The V and J ends lost 6 bases and 1 base respectively, with 9 bases between them. CDR3 residues: CAIRGQSNYGYTF. The DNA of the CDR3 is TGTGCCATCAGAGGACAGAGTAACTATGGCTACACCTTC.

The chain employs TRBV3-1 (or the pseudogene TRBV3-2) and TRBJ1-1, with D unresolved. Germline CDR1 and CDR2: LGHDT and YNNKEL (reference sequence). The germline V and J ends were trimmed by 1 base and 1 base, with 10 bases remaining between them. This CDR3 is 15 amino acids long. The CDR3 nucleotides are TGTGCCAGCAGCCAAGGGTTGGCCCCGAACACTGAAGCTTTCTTT. Its protein product is CASSQGLAPNTEAFF.

This chain uses TRBV28 with TRBJ1-1; 7 nucleotides align to TRBD1. J gave up 4 bases and V 10 bases, and 9 bases lay outside the gene matches. In germline, CDR1 is MDHEN, CDR2 SYDVKM. The CDR3 is 13 residues long. CDR3 in DNA: TGTGCCACCGAGAGCAACAGGGGCACTGAAGCTTTCTTT. As protein: CATESNRGTEAFF.

This chain uses TRBV19 with TRBJ2-7; 11 nucleotides match TRBD2. The CDR3 extends over 14 amino acids. Germline CDR1 is LNHDA and CDR2 is SQIVND (reference sequence). The ends lost 6 bases at V and 5 bases at J; junction bases unmatched: 6. The CDR3: CASRLTSGSHEQYF. DNA of the CDR3: TGTGCCAGTAGGCTAACTAGCGGGAGCCACGAGCAGTACTTC.

In this sample, this clone turned up once. This rearrangement joins TRBV4-3 to TRBJ1-4, with a tentative D call TRBD1 (5 bases). Germline CDR1 LGHNA, CDR2 YSLEER. This CDR3 spans 15 amino acids. V lost 10 bases and J 5 bases, leaving 20 bases between the germline ends. CDR3 region: CATQNYPTANEKLFF. The CDR3 DNA reads TGCGCCACTCAAAACTACCCGACAGCAAATGAAAAACTGTTTTTT.

This sequence joins TRBV4-1 and TRBJ2-7; a possible D gene is TRBD1 (6 bases). This CDR3 comprises 17 residues. From germline, CDR1 is MGHRA and CDR2 YSYEKL. Trimming removed 0 bases from V and 2 bases from J, with 17 bases in between. The CDR3 is CASSQDNWQGIPYEQYF. The DNA of the CDR3 is TGCGCCAGCAGCCAAGATAATTGGCAGGGGATACCCTACGAGCAGTACTTC.

In its sample, this clone was seen once. The chain recombines TRBV4-2 with TRBJ2-3; 8 bases are shared with TRBD1. The CDR3 extends over 16 amino acids. V shed 2 bases, J shed 2 bases, and the junction held 6 bases outside the gene matches. Per germline, CDR1 LGHNA and CDR2 YNFKEQ. CDR3 in DNA: TGTGCCAGCAGCCAATTGACAGGGGTCCCCACAGATACGCAGTATTTT. It encodes CASSQLTGVPTDTQYF.

This clone appeared a few times. The chain recombines TRBV29-1 with TRBJ2-3, with 10 bases identical to TRBD2. Trimming removed 5 bases from V and 1 base from J; junction bases left unmatched: 3. Germline lookup yields CDR1 SQVTM and CDR2 ANQGSEA. The CDR3 runs 14 residues. The DNA of the CDR3 is TGCAGCGTTTACGGACTAGCGGGCACAGATACGCAGTATTTT. Protein sequence: CSVYGLAGTDTQYF.

The chain is built from TRBV10-3 and TRBJ1-5; D uncertain. This CDR3 has 12 amino acids. Germline values: CDR1 ENHRY, CDR2 SYGVKD. Trimming removed 6 bases at V and 1 base at J, with 4 bases between. The CDR3 DNA reads as TGTGCCATCAGCTTAAGCAATCAGCCCCAGCATTTT. Translated: CAISLSNQPQHF.

V is TRBV11-3 and J is TRBJ2-6, with 11 bases aligning to TRBD1. Germline V lookup: CDR1 SGHNT, CDR2 YENEEA. Losses at the gene ends were 5 bases for V and 4 bases for J; bases not matched to a gene: 7. This CDR3 contains 17 residues. In nucleotides, the CDR3 is TGTGCCAGCAGCCCCGGACAGGGGGCGAGCGGGGCCAACGTCCTGACTTTC. Encoded protein: CASSPGQGASGANVLTF.

The chain employs TRBV2 and TRBJ1-4, with D unresolved. This CDR3 has 15 amino acids. Germline CDR1 SNHLY, CDR2 FYNNEI. The ends were cut back, 7 bases at V and 0 bases at J, with 12 bases in the middle. The CDR3 here is CASKVSLPTNEKLFF. The CDR3 bases are TGTGCCAGCAAAGTCTCCCTACCAACTAATGAAAAACTGTTTTTT.

This clone was seen a few times. The CDR3 nucleotides are TGTGCCACCAGTGATGGGGGGAAGGAGAGCTATGGCTACACCTTC. This sequence encodes CATSDGGKESYGYTF. J is TRBJ1-2 and V is TRBV24-1, with a possible D match to TRBD1 (5 bases). Germline V lookup: CDR1 KGHDR, CDR2 SFDVKD. The CDR3 spans 15 residues. The V end was cut by 3 bases, the J end by 4 bases, with 14 bases between.

Worth noting for this clone: This sample also contains other DNA sequences that code for the same CDR3. The CDR3 is CASSLGGYGEKLFF. In DNA, the CDR3 is TGTGCCAGCAGTTTAGGAGGGTACGGTGAAAAACTGTTTTTT. The chain combines TRBV28 with TRBJ1-4; D is unresolved. The germline V gene encodes CDR1 MDHEN and CDR2 SYDVKM. Trimming removed 2 bases at V and 7 bases at J, with 11 bases between. The CDR3 sequence is 14 residues long.

The chain combines TRBV12-3 or TRBV12-4 with TRBJ2-3, with 10 bases that match TRBD2. This CDR3 contains 13 residues. Trimming at V came to 9 bases and at J to 7 bases, leaving 7 bases not matched to a gene. CDR3 protein: CASRRLAGYTQYF. The DNA of the CDR3 is TGTGCCAGTAGAAGACTAGCGGGTTATACGCAGTATTTT.

The chain combines TRBV6-2 or TRBV6-3 with TRBJ2-2; 10 nucleotides align to TRBD1. This CDR3 has 15 amino acids. V lost 5 bases and J lost 4; bases outside the gene matches: 4. Per the germline V gene, CDR1 is MNHEY and CDR2 is SVGEGT. The CDR3, as DNA: TGTGCCAGCAGTCGTAGGGACAGGGGCACCGGGGAGCTGTTTTTT. This codes for CASSRRDRGTGELFF.

The chain recombines TRBV6-5 with TRBJ2-4, with D possibly being TRBD1 (5 bases). The CDR3 has 14 residues. CDR1 is MNHEY and CDR2 is SVGAGI in the germline V gene. The V end was cut by 1 base, the J end by 6 bases, with 10 bases between. CDR3 sequence: CASSYLPRGNIQYF. The CDR3 DNA reads TGTGCCAGCAGTTACTTACCTAGGGGAAACATTCAGTACTTC.

The chain is built from TRBV2 and TRBJ2-7, with D hard to call. The CDR3 is 15 amino acids. Per germline, CDR1 SNHLY and CDR2 FYNNEI. V shed 8 bases and J shed 0 bases, with 17 bases lying between them. CDR3 loop: CASPPAGVPSYEQYF. The CDR3 coding sequence is TGTGCCAGCCCCCCCGCAGGCGTGCCCTCCTACGAGCAGTACTTC.

The chain is built from TRBV27 and TRBJ2-7; TRBD1 is a possible D gene (6 bases). The V gene lost 5 bases and the J gene lost 2 bases, with 10 bases spanning the gap. Looked up from germline, CDR1 is MNHEY and CDR2 is SMNVEV (reference sequence). The CDR3 runs 13 residues. The CDR3 DNA follows: TGTGCCAGCAGTCAGGGGATCCCCTACGAGCAGTACTTC. This encodes CASSQGIPYEQYF.

This clone came up once. The chain uses TRBV9 and TRBJ2-7, with D perhaps TRBD1 (6 bases). The CDR3 loop spans 14 amino acids. V was pared by 4 bases and J by 3 bases, with 14 bases between. Germline V CDR1 and CDR2: SGDLS, YYNGEE. For the CDR3, the DNA is TGTGCCAGCAGCCCACCGGGACAAGGCTACGAGCAGTACTTC. This codes for CASSPPGQGYEQYF.

This clone was picked up a small number of times. J is TRBJ2-3 and V is TRBV7-3, with D maybe TRBD2 (6 bases). Between the trimmed V and J ends, which lost 4 bases and 14 bases, there was a span of 16 bases. CDR3 length: 12 residues. Germline V gene data show CDR1 as SGHTA and CDR2 as FQGTGA. The CDR3 nucleotides are TGTGCCAGCAGCTCGACCCCGGGAGAGGCGTATTTT. Translation: CASSSTPGEAYF.

The chain uses TRBV5-1 and TRBJ2-7; 9 bases agree with TRBD1. Germline loops: CDR1 SGHRS, CDR2 YFSETQ. V trimming: 0 bases; J trimming: 4 bases; junction bases outside the gene matches: 8. This CDR3 comprises 16 residues. Written as DNA, the CDR3 is TGCGCCAGCAGCTTGGAAAGCGGGACAGGGCTGTACGAGCAGTACTTC. Protein product: CASSLESGTGLYEQYF.